The rows below give T cell receptor beta chains drawn from one sample of a study of CD8+CD57+ T cells in acquired aplastic anemia. TCRdb reprocessed the reads via MiXCR and lists one record per CDR3 protein. The top ten clones hold under 0.95% of a sample with 450,000 to 600,000 distinct CDR3 sequences, about a third of them seen once. Sequencing input: sorted CD4+, CD8+, or CD8+CD57+ T cells (not recorded which) from PBMCs. The receptor source for this set is a human donor with aplastic anemia. The CDR3 runs from the conserved cysteine through the conserved F or W. D genes are given only for firm matches. A clone size is listed for some rows: how often the clone was seen (once, few, many), or a class if it is expanded.

few	TRBV11-2	TRBJ1-1	NA	CASSLAGDYTEAFF	TGTGCCAGCAGCTTAGCCGGGGACTACACTGAAGCTTTCTTT
many	TRBV19	TRBJ2-7	TRBD1	CASRRTGTSYEQYF	TGTGCCAGTAGAAGGACAGGTACGTCCTACGAGCAGTACTTC
many	TRBV29-1	TRBJ2-2	NA	CSVVSSFSGELFF	TGCAGCGTTGTCTCGAGCTTCTCCGGGGAGCTGTTTTTT
few	TRBV19	TRBJ1-5	NA	CATAASGSTDTQHF	TGTGCCACTGCGGCTAGCGGGAGCACAGATACGCAGCATTTT
NA	TRBV25-1	TRBJ1-6	TRBD1	CASSELSPGQGSSPLHF	TGTGCCAGCAGTGAACTAAGCCCGGGACAGGGGAGCTCACCCCTCCACTTT
NA	TRBV2	TRBJ1-3	NA	CASSVRTVNTIYF	TGTGCCAGCAGTGTGCGGACTGTAAACACCATATATTTT
once	TRBV15	TRBJ1-5	NA	CATSKQGSNQPQHF	TGTGCCACCAGCAAGCAAGGAAGCAATCAGCCCCAGCATTTT
NA	TRBV6-5	TRBJ1-2	TRBD1	CASSSTTGQVRDGYTF	TGTGCCAGCAGTTCGACTACCGGACAGGTCAGGGATGGCTACACCTTC
NA	TRBV6-1	TRBJ2-1	TRBD1	CASSEPAGGQGVSHEQFF	TGTGCCAGCAGTGAACCCGCCGGAGGACAGGGGGTCAGTCATGAGCAGTTCTTC
many	TRBV2	TRBJ1-1	NA	CASSARTVNTEAFF	TGTGCCAGCAGTGCTCGGACAGTGAACACTGAAGCTTTCTTT
many	TRBV19	TRBJ2-5	NA	CASSMQVQETQYF	TGTGCCAGTAGTATGCAGGTACAAGAGACCCAGTACTTC
few	TRBV9	TRBJ1-3	NA	CASSVDGGLGNTIYF	TGTGCCAGCAGCGTAGACGGGGGGCTTGGAAACACCATATATTTT
many	TRBV2	TRBJ1-2	NA	CASSEVTANYGYTF	TGTGCCAGCAGTGAAGTCACGGCTAACTATGGCTACACCTTC
many	TRBV10-2	TRBJ2-2	NA	CASSEVGNTGELFF	TGCGCCAGCAGTGAAGTAGGGAACACCGGGGAGCTGTTTTTT
NA	TRBV5-1	TRBJ2-3	NA	CASSLEWGDADTQYF	TGCGCCAGCAGCTTGGAATGGGGTGATGCAGATACGCAGTATTTT
few	TRBV20-1	TRBJ1-2	TRBD1	CSAQKPGTGHYGYTF	TGCAGTGCCCAAAAGCCTGGGACAGGGCACTATGGCTACACCTTC
many	TRBV24-1	TRBJ2-3	TRBD1	CATSQTGGRDTQYF	TGTGCCACCAGCCAGACAGGGGGTAGAGATACGCAGTATTTT
many	TRBV5-1	TRBJ2-7	NA	CASSGQPVQGREQYF	TGCGCCAGCAGCGGCCAACCCGTTCAGGGTCGAGAGCAGTACTTC
NA	TRBV24-1	TRBJ2-3	TRBD2	CATSDSRGGDTQYF	TGTGCCACCAGTGATTCCCGGGGGGGAGATACGCAGTATTTT
NA	TRBV6-1	TRBJ1-1	NA	CASSLGPEAFF	TGTGCCAGCAGTCTAGGGCCTGAAGCTTTCTTT
many	TRBV25-1	TRBJ1-5	NA	CASSVEGQPQHF	TGTGCCAGCAGTGTAGAGGGCCAGCCCCAGCATTTT
many	TRBV29-1	TRBJ1-1	NA	CSVSGLMNTEAFF	TGCAGCGTTTCGGGACTTATGAACACTGAAGCTTTCTTT
many	TRBV2	TRBJ2-7	TRBD2	CASSKRTSGSYEQYF	TGTGCCAGCAGTAAGCGGACTAGCGGTTCCTACGAGCAGTACTTC
NA	TRBV4-2	TRBJ1-6	TRBD1	CASSLDDRVVNSPLHF	TGTGCCAGCAGCCTCGATGACAGGGTTGTTAATTCACCCCTCCACTTT
NA	TRBV25-1	TRBJ1-4	NA	CASSERDKLFF	TGTGCCAGCAGTGAAAGGGATAAACTGTTTTTT
few	TRBV29-1	TRBJ1-1	NA	CSVVDGGGAFF	TGCAGCGTTGTCGACGGGGGAGGAGCTTTCTTT
NA	TRBV7-2	TRBJ2-7	NA	CASSPNRVYEQYF	TGTGCCAGCAGCCCCAACAGGGTCTACGAGCAGTACTTC
few	TRBV20-1	TRBJ1-2	TRBD1	CSARDRAGGGSYGYTF	TGCAGTGCTAGAGATCGGGCAGGGGGAGGTAGCTATGGCTACACCTTC
many	TRBV9	TRBJ1-3	TRBD1	CASSVALTGAGNTIYF	TGTGCCAGCAGCGTAGCCTTAACAGGGGCTGGAAACACCATATATTTT
few	TRBV6-1	TRBJ1-6	NA	CASSEEGGANSPLHF	TGTGCCAGCAGTGAAGAAGGGGGGGCCAATTCACCCCTCCACTTT
NA	TRBV29-1	TRBJ1-1	NA	CSSFQGSEAFF	TGCAGCTCATTTCAGGGGTCTGAAGCTTTCTTT
NA	TRBV10-3	TRBJ2-1	TRBD2	CATGSGGGNEQFF	TGTGCCACCGGATCAGGCGGGGGAAATGAGCAGTTCTTC
once	TRBV7-3	TRBJ2-3	NA	CASSLGAEVDTQYF	TGTGCCAGCAGCTTAGGGGCAGAAGTAGATACGCAGTATTTT
few	TRBV20-1	TRBJ1-1	NA	CSVSYVGTQGTEAFF	TGCAGTGTTTCGTACGTCGGGACCCAGGGAACTGAAGCTTTCTTT
NA	TRBV10-3	TRBJ1-1	TRBD1	CASRDRGGDTEAFF	TGTGCCAGCAGGGACAGGGGAGGGGACACTGAAGCTTTCTTT
few	TRBV6-5	TRBJ2-7	NA	CASSYSTVPYEQYF	TGTGCCAGCAGTTACTCTACTGTACCCTACGAGCAGTACTTC
many	TRBV7-2	TRBJ1-2	NA	CASSSDTGFHYGYTF	TGTGCCAGCAGCTCCGATACGGGGTTCCACTATGGCTACACCTTC
NA	TRBV2	TRBJ2-3	NA	CASSGAYGRTDTQYF	TGTGCCAGCAGTGGGGCCTATGGGAGAACAGATACGCAGTATTTT
NA	TRBV7-2	TRBJ1-6	NA	CASSRHNNSPLRF	TGTGCCAGCTCACGGCATAATAATTCACCCCTCCGCTTT
few	TRBV20-1	TRBJ2-7	TRBD2	CSAPGTSDYEQYF	TGCAGTGCTCCCGGGACTAGCGACTACGAGCAGTACTTC
NA	TRBV19	TRBJ2-7	NA	CASSNSLQLASYEQYF	TGTGCCAGTAGTAACTCCCTCCAGCTAGCCTCCTACGAGCAGTACTTC
many	TRBV20-1	TRBJ2-7	TRBD2	CSAQLAGGQEQYF	TGCAGTGCTCAGCTAGCGGGGGGGCAGGAGCAGTACTTC
few	TRBV5-7	TRBJ2-1	NA	CASSKNVLRTNNEQFF	TGTGCCAGCAGCAAGAACGTTTTACGGACGAACAATGAGCAGTTCTTC
many	TRBV12-3/TRBV12-4	TRBJ2-7	NA	CASSLAQRAYEQYF	TGTGCCAGCAGTTTAGCTCAGAGGGCCTACGAGCAGTACTTC
many	TRBV6-1	TRBJ1-5	TRBD1	CASRTGVDQPQHF	TGTGCCAGCAGGACAGGGGTGGATCAGCCCCAGCATTTT
NA	TRBV19	TRBJ1-2	TRBD1	CASSITPGGRNYGYTF	TGTGCCAGTAGTATCACACCAGGGGGTAGAAACTATGGCTACACCTTC
NA	TRBV5-1	TRBJ1-5	NA	CASSLGGGGRNQPQHF	TGCGCCAGCAGCTTGGGGGGAGGGGGACGCAATCAGCCCCAGCATTTT
few	TRBV7-4	TRBJ2-6	NA	CASPGATSGANVLTF	TGTGCCAGCCCAGGGGCGACCTCTGGGGCCAACGTCCTGACTTTC
few	TRBV7-9	TRBJ1-1	NA	CASSLDQVNEAFF	TGTGCCAGCAGCTTAGATCAGGTGAACGAAGCTTTCTTT
NA	TRBV6-1	TRBJ1-2	NA	CASSTTFGAKVYGYTF	TGTGCCAGCAGTACGACGTTTGGTGCAAAGGTCTATGGCTACACCTTC
NA	TRBV6-1	TRBJ2-7	NA	CASGGTVPYF	TGTGCCAGCGGGGGGACAGTTCCGTACTTC
many	TRBV20-1	TRBJ1-2	TRBD1	CSARFEGQGDGYTF	TGCAGTGCTAGATTTGAGGGCCAGGGGGATGGCTACACCTTC
few	TRBV12-3/TRBV12-4	TRBJ1-3	TRBD1	CASSLVGTDGNTIYF	TGTGCCAGCAGTTTAGTGGGGACAGACGGAAACACCATATATTTT
many	TRBV2	TRBJ1-4	NA	CASSPDRRGEKLFF	TGTGCCAGCAGTCCCGACAGAAGGGGGGAAAAACTGTTTTTT
once	TRBV25-1	TRBJ1-1	TRBD1	CASSPRPGGEAFF	TGTGCCAGCAGCCCGCGCCCAGGGGGAGAAGCTTTCTTT
few	TRBV10-3	TRBJ1-2	NA	CAISESRGRSSGNTF	TGTGCCATCAGTGAGTCAAGGGGGAGGTCCTCTGGAAACACCTTC
few	TRBV14	TRBJ1-2	NA	CASSQDYPGVRHQNYGYTF	TGTGCCAGCAGCCAAGATTACCCAGGGGTCCGCCACCAAAACTATGGCTACACCTTC
NA	TRBV29-1	TRBJ2-1	NA	CSGRSWGQSEQFF	TGCAGCGGACGATCTTGGGGGCAGAGTGAGCAGTTCTTC
NA	TRBV2	TRBJ1-2	NA	CASSPAGDGYTF	TGTGCCAGCTCACCCGCAGGGGATGGCTACACCTTC
few	TRBV7-9	TRBJ2-2	NA	CASSRSNWGNTGELFF	TGTGCCAGCAGCCGGAGCAATTGGGGGAACACCGGGGAGCTGTTTTTT